This T cell receptor (beta chain) derives from a study of cytomegalovirus exposure and HLA in healthy donors. Study-wide background: Within the Caucasian-associated ancestry cluster were approximately 77% of the roughly 400 genotyped donors. Study results and limitations: Generally TCR sequences proved uncommon, though certain public TCRs appeared in numerous donors. Evidence from a later analysis indicated that most CMV-associated TCR beta chains looked HLA-restricted. Reported findings show TCR beta sequences accurately forecast HLA-A and HLA-B alleles in most subjects.

This clone was counted between two and nine times. What it binds is not known. V dropped 6 bases and J dropped 7; count of bases not matched to a gene: 7. The germline gives CDR1 MGHRA, CDR2 YSYEKL. This CDR3 is 14 amino acids long. PCR used 60 Vbeta primers and 13 Jbeta primers. Sequencing was performed with immunoSEQ multiplex PCR; in TCRdb, only in-frame clones are kept and a portion is missing. The profile covers more than 150,000 clones, with around 82% appearing a single time and around 2.3% taken by the ten largest. This TCR came from a woman in her twenties or thirties in good health and CMV-seropositive. Material for sequencing was PBMCs. The chain joins TRBV4-1 to TRBJ1-4, with TRBD1 identical over 8 bases. Written as DNA, the CDR3 is TGCGCCAGCAGAATTGCAGGGGGCACTGAAAAACTGTTTTTT. Its protein product is CASRIAGGTEKLFF.